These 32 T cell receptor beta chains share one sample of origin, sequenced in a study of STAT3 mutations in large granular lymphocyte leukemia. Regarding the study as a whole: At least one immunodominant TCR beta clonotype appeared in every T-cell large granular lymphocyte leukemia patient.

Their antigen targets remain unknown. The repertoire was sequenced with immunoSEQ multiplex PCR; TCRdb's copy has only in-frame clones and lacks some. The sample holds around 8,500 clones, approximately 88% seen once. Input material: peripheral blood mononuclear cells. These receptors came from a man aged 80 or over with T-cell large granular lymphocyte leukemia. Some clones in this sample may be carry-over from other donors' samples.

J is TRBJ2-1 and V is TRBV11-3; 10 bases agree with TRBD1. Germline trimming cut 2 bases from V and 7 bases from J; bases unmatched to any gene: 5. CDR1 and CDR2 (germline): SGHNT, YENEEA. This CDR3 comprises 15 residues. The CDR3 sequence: CASSLSGTGVNEQFF. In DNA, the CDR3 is TGTGCCAGCAGCTTATCCGGGACAGGGGTGAATGAGCAGTTCTTC. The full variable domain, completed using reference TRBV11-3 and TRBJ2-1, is EAGVVQSPRYKIIEKKQPVAFWCNPISGHNTLYWYLQNLGQGPELLIRYENEEAVDDSQLPKDRFSAERLKGVDSTLKIQPAELGDSAVYLCASSLSGTGVNEQFFGPGTRLTVL.

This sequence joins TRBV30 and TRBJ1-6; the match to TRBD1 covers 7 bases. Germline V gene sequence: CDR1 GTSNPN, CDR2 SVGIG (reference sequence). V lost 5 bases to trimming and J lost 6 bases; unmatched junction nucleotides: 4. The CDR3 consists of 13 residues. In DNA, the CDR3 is TGTGCCTGGGTCGCAGGGGGTAATTCACCCCTCCACTTT. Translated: CAWVAGGNSPLHF.

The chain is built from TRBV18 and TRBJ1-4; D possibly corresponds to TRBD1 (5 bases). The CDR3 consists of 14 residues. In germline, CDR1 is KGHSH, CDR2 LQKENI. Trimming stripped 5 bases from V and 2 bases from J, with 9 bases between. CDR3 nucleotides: TGTGCCAGCTCAACAGGTGCTACTAATGAAAAACTGTTTTTT. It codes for CASSTGATNEKLFF.

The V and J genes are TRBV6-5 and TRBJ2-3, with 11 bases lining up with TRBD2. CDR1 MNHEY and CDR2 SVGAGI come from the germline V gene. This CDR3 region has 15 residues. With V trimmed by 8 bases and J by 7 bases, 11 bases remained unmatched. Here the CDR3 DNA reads TGTGCCAGCGATTGCTTAGCGGGGGGGCCGAATACGCAGTATTTT. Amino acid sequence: CASDCLAGGPNTQYF.

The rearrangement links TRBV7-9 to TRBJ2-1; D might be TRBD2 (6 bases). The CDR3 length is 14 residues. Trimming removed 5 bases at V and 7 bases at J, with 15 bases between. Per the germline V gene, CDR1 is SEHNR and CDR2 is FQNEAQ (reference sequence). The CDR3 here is CASSLSTSWNEQFF. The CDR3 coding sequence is TGTGCCAGCAGCCTTTCGACTAGTTGGAATGAGCAGTTCTTC.

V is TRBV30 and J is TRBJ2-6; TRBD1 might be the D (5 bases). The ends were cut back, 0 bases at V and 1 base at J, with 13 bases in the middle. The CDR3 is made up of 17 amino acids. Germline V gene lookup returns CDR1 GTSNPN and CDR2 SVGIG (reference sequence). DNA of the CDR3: TGTGCCTGGAGTGTAAGGCAGGGTATATCTGGGGCCAACGTCCTGACTTTC. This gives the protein CAWSVRQGISGANVLTF.

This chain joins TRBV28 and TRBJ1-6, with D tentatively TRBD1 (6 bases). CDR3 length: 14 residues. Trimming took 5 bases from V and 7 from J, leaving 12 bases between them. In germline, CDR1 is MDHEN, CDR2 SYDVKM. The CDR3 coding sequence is TGTGCCAGCAGTGGTGGACAGAAAAATTCACCCCTCCACTTT. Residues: CASSGGQKNSPLHF. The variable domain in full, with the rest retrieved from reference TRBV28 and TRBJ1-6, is DVKVTQSSRYLVKRTGEKVFLECVQDMDHENMFWYRQDPGLGLRLIYFSYDVKMKEKGDIPEGYSVSREKKERFSLILESASTNQTSMYLCASSGGQKNSPLHFGNGTRLTVT.

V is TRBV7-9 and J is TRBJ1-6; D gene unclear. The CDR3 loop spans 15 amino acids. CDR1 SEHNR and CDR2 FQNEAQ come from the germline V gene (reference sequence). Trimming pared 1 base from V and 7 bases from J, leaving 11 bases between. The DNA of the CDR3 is TGTGCCAGCAGCTTAGGGTTAGTAGCAAATTCACCCCTCCACTTT. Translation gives CASSLGLVANSPLHF.

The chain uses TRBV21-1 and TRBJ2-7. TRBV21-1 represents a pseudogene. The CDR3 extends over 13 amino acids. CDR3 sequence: CASSNGTYYEQYF. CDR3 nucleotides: TGTGCCAGCAGCAATGGGACGTACTACGAGCAGTACTTC.

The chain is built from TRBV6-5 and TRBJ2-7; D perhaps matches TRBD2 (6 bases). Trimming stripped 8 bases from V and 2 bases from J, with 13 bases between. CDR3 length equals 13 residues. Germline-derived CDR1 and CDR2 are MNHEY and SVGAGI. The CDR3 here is CASGRTGAYEQYF. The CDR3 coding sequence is TGTGCCAGCGGTAGGACGGGGGCCTACGAGCAGTACTTC.

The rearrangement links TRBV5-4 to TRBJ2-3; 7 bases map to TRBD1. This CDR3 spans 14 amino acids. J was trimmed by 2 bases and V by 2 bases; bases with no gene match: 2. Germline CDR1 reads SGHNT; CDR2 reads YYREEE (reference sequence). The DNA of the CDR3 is TGTGCCAGCAGCTTAGGGGGCTTCACAGATACGCAGTATTTT. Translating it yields CASSLGGFTDTQYF.

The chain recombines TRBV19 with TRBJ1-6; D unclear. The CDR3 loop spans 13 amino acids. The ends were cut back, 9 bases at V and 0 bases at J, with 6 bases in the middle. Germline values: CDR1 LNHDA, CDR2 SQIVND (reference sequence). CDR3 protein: CASKSSYNSPLHF. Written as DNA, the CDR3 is TGTGCCAGCAAGAGCTCCTATAATTCACCCCTCCACTTT.

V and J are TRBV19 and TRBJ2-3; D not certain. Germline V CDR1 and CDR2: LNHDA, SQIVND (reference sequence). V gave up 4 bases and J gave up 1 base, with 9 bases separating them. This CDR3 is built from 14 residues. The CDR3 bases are TGTGCCAGTAGTACCCCGCGCGGCACAGATACGCAGTATTTT. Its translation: CASSTPRGTDTQYF. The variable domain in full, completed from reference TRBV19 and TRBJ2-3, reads DGGITQSPKYLFRKEGQNVTLSCEQNLNHDAMYWYRQDPGQGLRLIYYSQIVNDFQKGDIAEGYSVSREKKESFPLTVTSAQKNPTAFYLCASSTPRGTDTQYFGPGTRLTVL.

CDR3 sequence (DNA): TGTGCCTGGACCCTGGGCCCCCTAACAGGGTATCCTGAAGCTTTCTTT. Its protein is CAWTLGPLTGYPEAFF. This chain links TRBV30 with TRBJ1-1; maybe TRBD1 (6 bases). V lost 4 bases to trimming and J lost 6 bases, with 24 bases between them. This CDR3 contains 16 residues. The germline V gene encodes CDR1 GTSNPN and CDR2 SVGIG (reference sequence).

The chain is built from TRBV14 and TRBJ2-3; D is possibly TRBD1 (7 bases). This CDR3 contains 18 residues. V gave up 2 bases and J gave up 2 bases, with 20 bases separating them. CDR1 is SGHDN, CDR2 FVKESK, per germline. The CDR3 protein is CASSQRRGQRSFTDTQYF. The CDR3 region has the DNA TGTGCCAGCAGCCAACGGAGGGGGCAGCGGAGTTTCACAGATACGCAGTATTTT.

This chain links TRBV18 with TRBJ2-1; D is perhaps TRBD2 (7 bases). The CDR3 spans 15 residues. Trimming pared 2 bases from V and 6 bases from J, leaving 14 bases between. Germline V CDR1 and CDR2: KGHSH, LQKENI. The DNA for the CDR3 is TGTGCCAGCTCACCAACGAGGGGGGGCCTCAATGAGCAGTTCTTC. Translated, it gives CASSPTRGGLNEQFF.

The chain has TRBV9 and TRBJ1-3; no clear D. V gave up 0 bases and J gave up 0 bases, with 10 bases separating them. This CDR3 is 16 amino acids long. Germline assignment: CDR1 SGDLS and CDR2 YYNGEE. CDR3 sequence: CASSVGRTNSGNTIYF. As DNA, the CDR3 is TGTGCCAGCAGCGTAGGCAGAACCAACTCTGGAAACACCATATATTTT.

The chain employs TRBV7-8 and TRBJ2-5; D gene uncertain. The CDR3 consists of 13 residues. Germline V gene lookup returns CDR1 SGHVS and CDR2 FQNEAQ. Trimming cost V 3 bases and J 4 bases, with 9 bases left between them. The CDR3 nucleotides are TGTGCCAGCAGCTTTCCGACGGGAGAGACCCAGTACTTC. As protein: CASSFPTGETQYF.

The CDR3 is CASSHKGARSQPQHF. In nucleotides, the CDR3 is TGCGCCAGCAGTCACAAGGGGGCTCGAAGTCAGCCCCAGCATTTT. The chain couples TRBV23-1 to TRBJ1-5; 7 bases are a match to TRBD1. TRBV23-1 counts as an open reading frame of uncertain function. The V segment lost 3 bases and the J segment 6 bases; nucleotides outside the gene matches: 8. The CDR3 sequence is 15 residues long.

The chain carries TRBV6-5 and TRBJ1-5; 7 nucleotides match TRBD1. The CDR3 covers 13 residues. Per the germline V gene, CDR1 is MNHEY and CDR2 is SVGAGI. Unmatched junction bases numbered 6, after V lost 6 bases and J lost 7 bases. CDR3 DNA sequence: TGTGCCAGCAGAGAGGCAGGGGGACAGCCCCAGCATTTT. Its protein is CASREAGGQPQHF.

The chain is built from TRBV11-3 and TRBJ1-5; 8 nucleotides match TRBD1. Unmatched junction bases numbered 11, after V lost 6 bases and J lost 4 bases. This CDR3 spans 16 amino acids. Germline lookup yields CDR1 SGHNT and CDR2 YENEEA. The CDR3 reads CASRVADRVKNQPQHF. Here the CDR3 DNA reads TGTGCCAGCAGGGTGGCGGACAGGGTGAAGAATCAGCCCCAGCATTTT.

This CDR3 is CASSELGGRENSPLHF. For the CDR3, the DNA is TGTGCCAGCAGTGAACTGGGGGGCCGGGAAAATTCACCCCTCCACTTT. V gene TRBV6-1 combines with J gene TRBJ1-6; D is perhaps TRBD1 (6 bases). CDR3 length: 16 residues. Trimming took 2 bases from V and 7 from J, leaving 15 bases between them. Germline CDR1 MNHNS, CDR2 SASEGT.

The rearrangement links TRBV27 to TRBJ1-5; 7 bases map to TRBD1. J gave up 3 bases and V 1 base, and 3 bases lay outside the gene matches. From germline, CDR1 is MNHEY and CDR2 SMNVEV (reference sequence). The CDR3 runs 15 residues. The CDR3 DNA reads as TGTGCCAGCAGTTTATACCAGGGGGACAATCAGCCCCAGCATTTT. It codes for CASSLYQGDNQPQHF.

Here the CDR3 DNA reads TGTGCCAGCAGAACGGCAGGGGGCGCCTACGAGCAGTACTTC. This gives the protein CASRTAGGAYEQYF. The V call is TRBV6-5, the J call TRBJ2-7; 8 nucleotides line up with TRBD1. With V trimmed by 6 bases and J by 2 bases, 6 bases remained unmatched. Per germline, CDR1 MNHEY and CDR2 SVGAGI. The CDR3 is 14 residues long.

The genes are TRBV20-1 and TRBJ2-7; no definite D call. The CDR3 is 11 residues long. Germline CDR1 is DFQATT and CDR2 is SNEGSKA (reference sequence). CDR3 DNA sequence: TGCAGCCAGTCCAACTCCTACGAGCAGTACTTC. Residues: CSQSNSYEQYF.

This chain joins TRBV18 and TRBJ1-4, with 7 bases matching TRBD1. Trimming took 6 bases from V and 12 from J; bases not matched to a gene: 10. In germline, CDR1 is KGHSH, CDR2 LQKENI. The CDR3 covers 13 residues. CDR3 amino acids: CASSPRDRDELFF. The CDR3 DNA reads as TGTGCCAGCTCCCCCCGGGACAGAGACGAACTGTTTTTT.

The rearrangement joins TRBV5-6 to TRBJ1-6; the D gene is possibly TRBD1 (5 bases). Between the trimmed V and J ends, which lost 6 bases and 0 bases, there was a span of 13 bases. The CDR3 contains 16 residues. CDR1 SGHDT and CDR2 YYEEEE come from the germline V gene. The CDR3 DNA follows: TGTGCCAGCAACGCGGGGGGTGGCTCCTATAATTCACCCCTCCACTTT. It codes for CASNAGGGSYNSPLHF.

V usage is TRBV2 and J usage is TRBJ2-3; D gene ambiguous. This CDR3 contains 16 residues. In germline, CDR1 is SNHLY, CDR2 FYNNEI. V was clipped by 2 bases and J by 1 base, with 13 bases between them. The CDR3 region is CASSERPSSRTDTQYF. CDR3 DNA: TGTGCCAGCAGTGAAAGGCCCTCTTCACGCACAGATACGCAGTATTTT.

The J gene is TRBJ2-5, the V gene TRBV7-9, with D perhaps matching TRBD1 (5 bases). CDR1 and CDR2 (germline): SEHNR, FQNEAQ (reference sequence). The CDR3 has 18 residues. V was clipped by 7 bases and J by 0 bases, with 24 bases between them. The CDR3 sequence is CASTPVVGGRAYQETQYF. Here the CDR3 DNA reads TGTGCCAGCACCCCCGTCGTGGGCGGCAGGGCGTACCAAGAGACCCAGTACTTC.

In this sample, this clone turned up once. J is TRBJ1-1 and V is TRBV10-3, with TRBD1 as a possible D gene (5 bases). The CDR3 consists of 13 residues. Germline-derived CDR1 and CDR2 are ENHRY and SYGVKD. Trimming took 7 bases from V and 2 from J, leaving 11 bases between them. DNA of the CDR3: TGTGCCATCACGGCAGGGCCAAACACTGAAGCTTTCTTT. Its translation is CAITAGPNTEAFF.

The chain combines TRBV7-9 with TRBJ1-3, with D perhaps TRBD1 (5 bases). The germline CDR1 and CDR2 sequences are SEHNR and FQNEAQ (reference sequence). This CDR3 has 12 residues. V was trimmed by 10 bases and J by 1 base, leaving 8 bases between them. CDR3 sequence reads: CATRGSGNTIYF. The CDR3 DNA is TGTGCCACCCGGGGGTCTGGAAACACCATATATTTT. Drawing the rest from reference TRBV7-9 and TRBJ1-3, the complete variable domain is DTGVSQNPRHKITKRGQNVTFRCDPISEHNRLYWYRQTLGQGPEFLTYFQNEAQLEKSRLLSDRFSAERPKGSFSTLEIQRTEQGDSAMYLCATRGSGNTIYFGEGSWLTVV.

In nucleotides, the CDR3 is TGTGCCAGCAGCACCGGGACAGCTCCCTCCTACGAGCAGTACTTC. Translated, it gives CASSTGTAPSYEQYF. V and J are TRBV5-4 and TRBJ2-7; 7 bases match TRBD1. This CDR3 is built from 15 residues. J gave up 0 bases and V 4 bases, and 7 bases lay outside the gene matches. Germline CDR1 and CDR2: SGHNT and YYREEE (reference sequence).